A selection of T cell receptor beta chains follows, all from one sample in a study of shared clonotypes between healthy human individuals. Repertoires were generated with immunoSEQ multiplex PCR, while TCRdb's copy carries only in-frame clones and drops some. Here the sample spans approximately 2,300,000 clones, 85% to 95% being singletons. The sequencing sample was made of naive CD4+ T cells from PBMCs. These receptors all stem from a man younger than 35 in good health. Some clones in this sample may be carry-over from other donors' samples. Both conserved end residues are part of each CDR3. The order of the fields is V gene, clone size, J gene, D gene, CDR3 DNA, CDR3 protein. A D gene is named only where the DNA matches it firmly. Only some rows state a clone size, as once, few, many or a class for expanded clones.

>TRBV19|NA|TRBJ1-4|NA
TGTGCCAGTAGCGGGAGGGCTGGGAATGAAAAACTGTTTTTT
CASSGRAGNEKLFF
>TRBV27|NA|TRBJ1-2|NA
TGTGCCAGCAGGCGGTTGGCGTCGGGGGTTCTTAACTATGGCTACACCTTC
CASRRLASGVLNYGYTF
>TRBV18|NA|TRBJ1-2|NA
TGTGCCAGCTCACCCTCTCAGGGAAACTATGGCTACACCTTC
CASSPSQGNYGYTF
>TRBV7-9|NA|TRBJ1-2|NA
TGTGCCAGCAGCTTCATGGGGGCAGGGCTAGGCTACACCTTC
CASSFMGAGLGYTF
>TRBV10-3|NA|TRBJ2-7|TRBD1
TGTGCCATCCGTAGGGACAGGGCTATCGACGAGCAGTACTTC
CAIRRDRAIDEQYF
>TRBV7-6|NA|TRBJ2-7|NA
TGTGCCAGCAGCTTAGGGGGGGACTACGAGCAGTACTTC
CASSLGGDYEQYF
>TRBV28|NA|TRBJ2-7|NA
TGTGCCAGCAGTTTATTACGCAGCTACGAGCAGTACTTC
CASSLLRSYEQYF
>TRBV5-1|NA|TRBJ2-7|TRBD1
TGCGCCAGCAGCGATCCCGGGACAGGGGATATCTACGAGCAGTACTTC
CASSDPGTGDIYEQYF
>TRBV15|NA|TRBJ2-5|TRBD2
TGTGCCACCAGCAGAGACCTAGCGGATCGGGGCGAGACCCAGTACTTC
CATSRDLADRGETQYF
>TRBV29-1|NA|TRBJ1-1|NA
TGCAGCGTTCACTGGAAAAACACTGAAGCTTTCTTT
CSVHWKNTEAFF
>TRBV28|NA|TRBJ1-4|NA
TGTGCCAGTGTTAGGGGAGGGGGAGTTGAAAAACTGTTTTTT
CASVRGGGVEKLFF
>TRBV6-5|NA|TRBJ2-7|NA
TGTGCCAGCAGTTACACCAGGGTGACCTACGAGCAGTACTTC
CASSYTRVTYEQYF
>TRBV29-1|NA|TRBJ2-3|TRBD2
TGCAGCTCGGGGGGTAGCGGGATCACAGATACGCAGTATTTT
CSSGGSGITDTQYF
>TRBV4-3|NA|TRBJ1-1|NA
TGCGCCAGCAGCCAAGGTACGACAGGTTCCCGGGGGGTAGCTTTCTTT
CASSQGTTGSRGVAFF
>TRBV19|NA|TRBJ2-1|TRBD2
TGTGCCAGTAGTACGGGACTAGCGGGCTCGAGCTCCTACAATGAGCAGTTCTTC
CASSTGLAGSSSYNEQFF
>TRBV2|NA|TRBJ1-2|NA
TGTGCCAGCATGAGGGAGGCAGGCTCCACCTTC
CASMREAGSTF
>TRBV5-4|NA|TRBJ2-2|NA
TGTGCCAGCAGCATGCCGGGCCTCACCGGGGAGCTGTTTTTT
CASSMPGLTGELFF
>TRBV6-6|NA|TRBJ2-5|NA
TGTGCCAGCAATCATGGCGGCCTCGTACAAGAGACCCAGTACTTC
CASNHGGLVQETQYF
>TRBV5-4|NA|TRBJ1-1|NA
TGTGCCAGCTCATACGTCAGGGCGAGCGGCACTGAAGCTTTCTTT
CASSYVRASGTEAFF
>TRBV19|NA|TRBJ1-1|TRBD1
TGTGCCAGTCACGGACAGGGACTTCCTTTGAACACTGAAGCTTTCTTT
CASHGQGLPLNTEAFF
>TRBV30|NA|TRBJ1-3|NA
TGTGCCTGGAGCAGGGGCGCAGGAAACACCATATATTTT
CAWSRGAGNTIYF
>TRBV9|NA|TRBJ2-3|TRBD2
TGTGCCAGCAGCGCAGGAAGACTAGCGGGAGGGGAAGATACGCAGTATTTT
CASSAGRLAGGEDTQYF
>TRBV7-6|NA|TRBJ1-2|TRBD1
TGTGCCAGCGCCAAGGCGGCAGGGGGCTATGGCTACACCTTC
CASAKAAGGYGYTF
>TRBV18|few|TRBJ1-1|NA
TGTGCCAGCTCACCACTAGGCCAGGGCTCGACTGAAGCTTTCTTT
CASSPLGQGSTEAFF
>TRBV13|NA|TRBJ2-5|TRBD2
TGTGCCAGCAGCCCCCCGGTGGGGACTAGCGGGTATCAAGAGACCCAGTACTTC
CASSPPVGTSGYQETQYF
>TRBV11-3|once|TRBJ2-5|TRBD1
TGTGCCAGCAGCTTAGATCGGACAATAACCGGGACAGGGGACCAAGAGACCCAGTACTTC
CASSLDRTITGTGDQETQYF
>TRBV5-1|NA|TRBJ2-5|TRBD2
TGCGCCAGCAGCTTGGTGTCTAGCGGGAGGACGGGGACCCAGTACTTC
CASSLVSSGRTGTQYF
>TRBV18|NA|TRBJ2-3|TRBD1
TGTGCCAGCTCACCACCCGGGACAGATCGCACAGATACGCAGTATTTT
CASSPPGTDRTDTQYF
>TRBV6-1|NA|TRBJ2-7|NA
TGTGCCAGCAGTGGGGGTTCTCTAGCGCAGTACTTC
CASSGGSLAQYF
>TRBV30|once|TRBJ1-5|NA
TGTGCCTGGGCGCAGAGGGATGATCAGCCCCAGCATTTT
CAWAQRDDQPQHF
>TRBV28|NA|TRBJ2-2|NA
TGTGCCAGCAGTTCCCCAGCCGGGGAGCTGTTTTTT
CASSSPAGELFF
>TRBV29-1|once|TRBJ2-5|NA
TGCAGCGACCGGAAGGTCCAAGAGACCCAGTACTTC
CSDRKVQETQYF
>TRBV2|once|TRBJ1-5|TRBD1
TGTGCCGGAGTGACAGGGCCAAGATTGGAGCCCCAGCATTTT
CAGVTGPRLEPQHF
>TRBV5-1|NA|TRBJ2-3|NA
TGCGCCAGCAGCTTGTTTCTCAGGACGGGAGATACGCAGTATTTT
CASSLFLRTGDTQYF
>TRBV11-2|NA|TRBJ2-7|TRBD1
TGTGCCAGCAGCCCCGGACAGGGAGAGGTCGAGCAGTACTTC
CASSPGQGEVEQYF
>TRBV7-2|NA|TRBJ1-3|NA
TGTGCCAGCAGCTCAACAGGGTACGGAAACACCATATATTTT
CASSSTGYGNTIYF